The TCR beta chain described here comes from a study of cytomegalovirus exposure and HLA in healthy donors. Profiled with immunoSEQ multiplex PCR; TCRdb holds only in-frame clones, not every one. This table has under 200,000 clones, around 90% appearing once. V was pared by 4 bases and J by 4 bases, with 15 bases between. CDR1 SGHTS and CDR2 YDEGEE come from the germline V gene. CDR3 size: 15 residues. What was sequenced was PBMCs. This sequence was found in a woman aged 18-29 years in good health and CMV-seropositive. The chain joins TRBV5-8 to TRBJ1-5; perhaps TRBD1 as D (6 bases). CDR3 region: CASSHRDIGNQPQHF. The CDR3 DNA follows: TGTGCCAGCAGCCACCGGGACATCGGTAATCAGCCCCAGCATTTT.